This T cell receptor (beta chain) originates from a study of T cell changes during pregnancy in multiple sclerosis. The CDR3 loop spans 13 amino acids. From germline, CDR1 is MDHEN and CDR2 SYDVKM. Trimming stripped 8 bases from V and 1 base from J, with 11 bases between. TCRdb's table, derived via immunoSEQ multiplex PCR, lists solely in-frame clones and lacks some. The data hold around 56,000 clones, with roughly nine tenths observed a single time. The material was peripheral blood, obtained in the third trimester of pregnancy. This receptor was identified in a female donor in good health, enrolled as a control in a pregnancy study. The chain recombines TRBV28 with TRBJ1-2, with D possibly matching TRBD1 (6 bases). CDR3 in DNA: TGTGCCAGCGAGACAGGATTTAACTATGGCTACACCTTC. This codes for CASETGFNYGYTF.